Detailed here is one T cell receptor beta chain. Its antigen is still unknown. This entry comes from a study of T cell responses to AZD1222 COVID-19 vaccine. The study, taken as a whole, reports: Mapped onto spike, vaccine-associated CD4 TCRs spanned it and were dominant at 160-218 and 743-854.

TCRdb's table, derived via immunoSEQ multiplex PCR, lists solely in-frame clones and lacks some. The data show 150,000 or so clones, with roughly nine tenths seen just once and 1.5% to 2% held by the top ten. V shed 5 bases and J shed 10 bases, with 18 bases lying between them. Germline V gives CDR1 SQVTM, CDR2 ANQGSEA. The CDR3 runs to 13 residues. The input for sequencing was peripheral blood, taken on day 0 of AZD1222 vaccination. The receptor was isolated from an adult in good health. The chain has TRBV29-1 and TRBJ1-5; D not certain. CDR3 sequence: CSVRDLANSPQHF. Here the CDR3 DNA reads TGCAGCGTTAGGGATTTGGCCAACTCACCCCAGCATTTT. The whole variable domain, filled in from reference TRBV29-1 and TRBJ1-5, reads SAVISQKPSRDICQRGTSLTIQCQVDSQVTMMFWYRQQPGQSLTLIATANQGSEATYESGFVIDKFPISRPNLTFSTLTVSNMSPEDSSIYLCSVRDLANSPQHFGDGTRLSIL.